These 8 T cell receptor beta chains were sequenced from one sample in a study of shared clonotypes between healthy human individuals (dated by TCRdb to 2018 to 2020). CD8 naive samples consisted of CD45RO-negative cells that were positively selected for CCR7, yielding a CD45RA+CCR7+ population without TemRA cells. The receptor library was made with the immunoSEQ multiplex PCR assay. What TCRdb holds here is the immuneACCESS table cut down to in-frame rearrangements. Part of the clones is not present; checked against another copy, under half of the missing clones reflect an unresolved V gene, and the others are unexplained. The sample table records about 870,000 clones; 92% of these occur just once. The top ten hold 24% of the sample. Sample: naive CD8+ T cells sorted from blood. The cell subset or site label here, explained by the study, means: CD45RA+CCR7+. Receptors were obtained from a young man in good health.

V is TRBV10-1 and J is TRBJ1-1; maybe TRBD1 (6 bases). CDR3 length: 16 residues. V dropped 0 bases and J dropped 1 base, with 12 bases sitting between them. Germline V lookup: CDR1 WNHNN, CDR2 SYGVQD (reference sequence). CDR3 DNA: TGCGCCAGCAGTGAGTCGGAGGGGGGGGCGAACACTGAAGCTTTCTTT. It translates to CASSESEGGANTEAFF.

The V gene is TRBV7-6, the J gene TRBJ2-1, with D perhaps being TRBD1 or TRBD2 (5 bases each). Trimming left V 0 bases short and J 8 bases short, with 14 bases between. CDR1 is SGHVS, CDR2 FNYEAQ, per germline. The CDR3 is made up of 15 amino acids. In DNA form, the CDR3 reads TGTGCCAGCAGCTTAGCGGGAGAAGGGGTCTATGAGCAGTTCTTC. Its translation is CASSLAGEGVYEQFF.

The chain links TRBV27 to TRBJ2-7, with TRBD2 matching 8 bases. The CDR3 sequence is 17 residues long. Trimming took 2 bases from V and 1 from J; bases not matched to a gene: 10. Looked up from germline, CDR1 is MNHEY and CDR2 is SMNVEV (reference sequence). The CDR3 DNA sequence: TGTGCCAGCAGTTTACCGGGAGGGCCTAAAGGATCCTACGAGCAGTACTTC. It codes for CASSLPGGPKGSYEQYF.

V usage is TRBV2 and J usage is TRBJ1-1; D gene uncertain. This CDR3 has 14 residues. Germline lookup yields CDR1 SNHLY and CDR2 FYNNEI. V was trimmed by 2 bases and J by 1 base, leaving 8 bases between them. Here the CDR3 reads CASSESWGNTEAFF. In DNA, the CDR3 is TGTGCCAGCAGTGAAAGTTGGGGGAACACTGAAGCTTTCTTT.

The rearrangement uses TRBV6-1 and TRBJ2-7, with TRBD1 matching over 9 bases. Unmatched junction bases numbered 8, after V lost 5 bases and J lost 3 bases. There are 15 residues in the CDR3. The germline V gene has CDR1 MNHNS and CDR2 SASEGT. DNA for the CDR3: TGTGCCAGCAGTTCTCGAGGGACAGGGATCTACGAGCAGTACTTC. This translates into CASSSRGTGIYEQYF.

The CDR3 reads CASSWGGYNEQFF. Written as DNA, the CDR3 is TGTGCCAGCAGCTGGGGAGGCTACAATGAGCAGTTCTTC. The V gene is TRBV11-2, the J gene TRBJ2-1, with D maybe TRBD2 (6 bases). The V and J ends lost 4 bases and 3 bases respectively, with 7 bases between them. From germline, CDR1 is SGHAT and CDR2 FQNNGV. This CDR3 contains 13 residues.

V usage is TRBV5-3 and J usage is TRBJ2-7; 7 nucleotides agree with TRBD1. TRBV5-3 falls under the ORF class, with uncertain function. V was clipped by 9 bases and J by 3 bases; unmatched bases: 6. The CDR3 consists of 12 residues. In DNA form, the CDR3 reads TGTGCCATACTGACAGGGATCTACGAGCAGTACTTC. Its translation: CAILTGIYEQYF.

The chain couples TRBV10-3 to TRBJ1-2, with D uncertain. The CDR3 consists of 17 residues. Germline V gene data show CDR1 as ENHRY and CDR2 as SYGVKD. The V end was cut by 2 bases, the J end by 3 bases, with 19 bases between. CDR3 nucleotides: TGTGCCATCAGTGAGGGATCCGGAGGAGGGATGGACTATGGCTACACCTTC. Translating gives CAISEGSGGGMDYGYTF.